Listed below are T cell receptor beta chains from one sample, sequenced in a study of a mutant IDH1 vaccine in newly diagnosed glioma. TCRdb keeps only in-frame clones here, not all; method: immunoSEQ multiplex PCR. The sample lists 25,000 to 40,000 clones; around 80% were seen once. The antigens these receptors bind are not known. The specimen comprised PBMCs, sampled from a glioma patient whose treatment included an IDH1 peptide vaccine. These receptors originate from a woman aged 40 to 50 with glioma. Each CDR3 is given with its conserved first and last residue.

v_call,j_call,cdr3_length,cdr3_aa
TRBV5-6,TRBJ2-7,12,CASMGDPYEQYF
TRBV18,TRBJ2-2,13,CASSPVGGRELFF
TRBV2,TRBJ2-5,13,CAGRTSRQETQYF
TRBV9,TRBJ2-3,13,CASSAQGEDTQYF
TRBV5-4,TRBJ1-1,14,CASSPHNMNTEAFF
TRBV9,TRBJ1-2,17,CASSGTTGTSTNYGYTF
TRBV19,TRBJ2-5,16,CASSIGVAGGRETQYF
TRBV5-6,TRBJ1-6,17,CASSLRGENLDNSPLHF
TRBV7-9,TRBJ1-2,12,CAGDTAGDGYTF
TRBV11-2,TRBJ1-1,16,CASSLERDRVRVEAFF
TRBV6-1,TRBJ1-3,14,CATIKGVSGNTIYF
TRBV5-1,TRBJ1-1,15,CASSSRGLQNTEAFF
TRBV15,TRBJ1-3,13,CATSPDRVNTIYF
TRBV27,TRBJ2-2,15,CASGAGALDTGELFF
TRBV10-1,TRBJ2-1,11,CASSRGHEQFF
TRBV21-1,TRBJ2-7,15,CASSSYGEASDEQYF
TRBV5-1,TRBJ1-5,15,CASSLAGSYNQPQHF
TRBV18,TRBJ2-3,16,CASSLIAGSPTDTQYF
TRBV14,TRBJ2-5,16,CASSHWTSGAQETQYF
TRBV4-2,TRBJ2-1,17,CASSQAASGGQYNEQFF
TRBV18,TRBJ2-7,15,CASSPQFNGQGEQYF
TRBV5-5,TRBJ2-5,14,CASSLGAEQETQYF
TRBV7-2,TRBJ2-2,15,CASSPAFRAAGELFF
TRBV5-1,TRBJ2-6,16,CASIPGGSSGANVLTF
TRBV6-6,TRBJ2-7,13,CASSSIDTGEQYF
TRBV7-2,TRBJ2-3,16,CASSSRLAGGTDTQYF
TRBV11-2,TRBJ1-2,16,CASSPIRQTGFYGYTF
TRBV5-4,TRBJ1-1,15,CASSPGRGRDTEAFF
TRBV7-9,TRBJ2-7,14,CASSKTGVPYEQYF
TRBV11-3,TRBJ2-1,14,CASSPGPAPNEQFF
TRBV4-1,TRBJ1-6,16,CASSHSDRRDNSPLHF
TRBV10-2,TRBJ1-5,14,CASSRGQNNQPQHF
TRBV29-1,TRBJ2-2,12,CSALKGTGELFF
TRBV11-2,TRBJ2-2,16,CASRLPGRRNTGELFF
TRBV10-3,TRBJ2-2,19,CAISDPIAGGNLNTGELFF
TRBV21-1,TRBJ1-1,15,CASSKVLQGVYRAFF
TRBV9,TRBJ1-1,14,CASSEWTGGTEAFF
TRBV9,TRBJ1-3,14,CASREQGRGNTIYF
TRBV19,TRBJ1-5,13,CATTDPAGEPQHF
TRBV7-2,TRBJ2-3,15,CASSFSGGGLDTQYF
TRBV19,TRBJ2-5,13,CASSGTRGETQYF
TRBV4-2,TRBJ1-1,17,CASSQGLRDRTSTEAFF
TRBV12-5,TRBJ1-1,14,CASGPPGPNTEAFF
TRBV13,TRBJ2-5,16,CASSLAGDGRRETQYF
TRBV19,TRBJ1-3,16,CASSIRSLGSGNTIYF
TRBV7-9,TRBJ2-1,17,CASSYPGTGWGYNEQFF